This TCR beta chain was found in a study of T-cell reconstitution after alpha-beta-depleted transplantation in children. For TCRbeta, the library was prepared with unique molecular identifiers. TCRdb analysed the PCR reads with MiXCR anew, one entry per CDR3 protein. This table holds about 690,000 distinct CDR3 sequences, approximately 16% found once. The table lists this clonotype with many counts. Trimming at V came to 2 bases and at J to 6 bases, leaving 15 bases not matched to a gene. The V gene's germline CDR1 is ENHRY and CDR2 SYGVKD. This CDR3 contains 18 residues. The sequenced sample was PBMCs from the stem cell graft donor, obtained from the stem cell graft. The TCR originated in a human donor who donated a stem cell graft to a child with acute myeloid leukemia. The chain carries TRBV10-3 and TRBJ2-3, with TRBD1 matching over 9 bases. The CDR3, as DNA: TGTGCCATCAGTGAGCCAGAAGGGACAGGGCACCTTCGGGATACGCAGTATTTT. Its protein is CAISEPEGTGHLRDTQYF.